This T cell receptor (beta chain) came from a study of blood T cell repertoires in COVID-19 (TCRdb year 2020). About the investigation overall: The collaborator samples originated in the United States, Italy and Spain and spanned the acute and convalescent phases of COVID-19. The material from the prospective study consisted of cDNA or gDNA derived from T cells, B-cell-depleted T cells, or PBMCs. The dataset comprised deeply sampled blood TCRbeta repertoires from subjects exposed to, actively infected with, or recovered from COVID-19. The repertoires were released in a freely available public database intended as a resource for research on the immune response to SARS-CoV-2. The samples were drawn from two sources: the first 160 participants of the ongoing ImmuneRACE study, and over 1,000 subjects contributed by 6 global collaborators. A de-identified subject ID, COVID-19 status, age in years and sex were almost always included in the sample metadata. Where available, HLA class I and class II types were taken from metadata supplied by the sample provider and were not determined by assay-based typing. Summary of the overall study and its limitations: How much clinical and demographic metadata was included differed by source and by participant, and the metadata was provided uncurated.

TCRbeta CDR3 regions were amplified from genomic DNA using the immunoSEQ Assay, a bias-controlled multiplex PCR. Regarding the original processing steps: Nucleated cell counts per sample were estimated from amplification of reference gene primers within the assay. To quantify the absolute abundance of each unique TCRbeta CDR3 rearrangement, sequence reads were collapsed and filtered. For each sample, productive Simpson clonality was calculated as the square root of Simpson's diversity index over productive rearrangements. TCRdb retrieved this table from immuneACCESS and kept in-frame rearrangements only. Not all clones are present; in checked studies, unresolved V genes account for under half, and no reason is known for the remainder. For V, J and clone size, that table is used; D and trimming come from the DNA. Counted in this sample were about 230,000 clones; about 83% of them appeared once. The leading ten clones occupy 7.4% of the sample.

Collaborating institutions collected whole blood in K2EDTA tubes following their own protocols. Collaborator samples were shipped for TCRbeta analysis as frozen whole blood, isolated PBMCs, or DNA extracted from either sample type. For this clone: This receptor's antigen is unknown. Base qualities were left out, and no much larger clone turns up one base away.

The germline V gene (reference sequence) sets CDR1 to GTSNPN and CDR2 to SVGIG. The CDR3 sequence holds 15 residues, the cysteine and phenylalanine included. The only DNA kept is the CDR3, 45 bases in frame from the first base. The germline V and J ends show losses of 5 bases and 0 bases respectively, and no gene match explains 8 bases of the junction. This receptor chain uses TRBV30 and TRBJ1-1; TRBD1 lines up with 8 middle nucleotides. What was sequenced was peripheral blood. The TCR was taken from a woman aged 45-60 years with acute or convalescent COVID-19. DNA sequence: TGTGCCTGGCAGGACAGGGTTCGGCTGAACACTGAAGCTTTCTTT. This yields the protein CAWQDRVRLNTEAFF.